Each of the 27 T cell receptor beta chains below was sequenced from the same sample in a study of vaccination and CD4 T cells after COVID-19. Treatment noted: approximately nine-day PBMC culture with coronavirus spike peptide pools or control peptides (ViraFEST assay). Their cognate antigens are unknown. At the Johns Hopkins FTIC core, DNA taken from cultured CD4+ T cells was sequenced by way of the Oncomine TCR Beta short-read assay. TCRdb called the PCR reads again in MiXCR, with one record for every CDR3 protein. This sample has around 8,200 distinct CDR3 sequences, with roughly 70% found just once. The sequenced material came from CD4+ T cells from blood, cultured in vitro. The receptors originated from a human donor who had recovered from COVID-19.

The CDR3: CASSNRDLRYGYTF. CDR3 coding DNA: TGTGCCAGTAGTAACAGGGACCTTCGTTATGGCTACACCTTC. The chain combines TRBV19 with TRBJ1-2; D perhaps matches TRBD1 (6 bases). The V and J ends lost 4 bases and 5 bases respectively, with 14 bases between them. The CDR3 length is 14 residues. Germline CDR1 LNHDA, CDR2 SQIVND (reference sequence).

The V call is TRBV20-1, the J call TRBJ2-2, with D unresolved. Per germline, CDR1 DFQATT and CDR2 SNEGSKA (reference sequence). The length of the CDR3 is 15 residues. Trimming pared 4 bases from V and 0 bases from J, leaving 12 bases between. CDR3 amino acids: CSAKSVGTNTGELFF. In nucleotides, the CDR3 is TGCAGTGCTAAATCGGTGGGGACGAACACCGGGGAGCTGTTTTTT.

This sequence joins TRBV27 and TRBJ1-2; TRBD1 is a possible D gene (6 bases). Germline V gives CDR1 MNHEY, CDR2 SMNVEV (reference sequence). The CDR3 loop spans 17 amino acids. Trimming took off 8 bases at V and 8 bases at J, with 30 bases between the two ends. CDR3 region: CASRFSRSTWGAGGYTF. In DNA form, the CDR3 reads TGTGCCAGCCGCTTCTCCCGAAGTACGTGGGGGGCTGGAGGCTACACCTTC.

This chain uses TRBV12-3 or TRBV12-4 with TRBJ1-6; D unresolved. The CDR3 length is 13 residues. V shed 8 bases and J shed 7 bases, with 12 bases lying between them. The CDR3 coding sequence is TGTGCCAGCGGGCAGGTTACCAATTCACCCCTCCACTTT. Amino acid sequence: CASGQVTNSPLHF.

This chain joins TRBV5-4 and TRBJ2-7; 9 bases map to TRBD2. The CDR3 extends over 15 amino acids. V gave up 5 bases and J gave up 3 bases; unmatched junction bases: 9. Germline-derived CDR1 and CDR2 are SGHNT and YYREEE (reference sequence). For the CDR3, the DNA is TGTGCCAGCAGTCCTAGCGGGGCCGTACGCTACGAGCAGTACTTC. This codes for CASSPSGAVRYEQYF.

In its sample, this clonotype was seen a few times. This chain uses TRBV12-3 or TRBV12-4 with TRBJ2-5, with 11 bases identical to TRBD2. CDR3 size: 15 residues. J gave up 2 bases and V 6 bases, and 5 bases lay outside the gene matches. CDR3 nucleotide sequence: TGTGCCAGCAGACTAGCGGGGGCAGCTCAAGAGACCCAGTACTTC. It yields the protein CASRLAGAAQETQYF.

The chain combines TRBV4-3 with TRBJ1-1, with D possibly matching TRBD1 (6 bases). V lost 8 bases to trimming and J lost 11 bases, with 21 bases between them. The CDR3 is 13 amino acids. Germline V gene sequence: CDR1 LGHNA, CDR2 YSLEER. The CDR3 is CASGPSRRGAAFF. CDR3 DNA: TGCGCCAGCGGCCCCAGTAGACGGGGGGCGGCTTTCTTT.

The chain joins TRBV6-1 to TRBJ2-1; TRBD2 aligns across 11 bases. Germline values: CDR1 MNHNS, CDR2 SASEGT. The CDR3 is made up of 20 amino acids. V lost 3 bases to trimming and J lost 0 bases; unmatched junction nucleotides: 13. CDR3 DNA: TGTGCCAGCAGTGATAGCCGACTAGCGGGGCGCCTTCGCTCCTACAATGAGCAGTTCTTC. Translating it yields CASSDSRLAGRLRSYNEQFF.

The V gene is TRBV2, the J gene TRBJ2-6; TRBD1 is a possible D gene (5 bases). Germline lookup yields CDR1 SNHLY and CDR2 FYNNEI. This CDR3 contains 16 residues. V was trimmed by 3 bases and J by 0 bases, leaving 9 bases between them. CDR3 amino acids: CASSDSRGSGANVLTF. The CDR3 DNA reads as TGTGCCAGCAGTGATAGTAGGGGCTCTGGGGCCAACGTCCTGACTTTC.

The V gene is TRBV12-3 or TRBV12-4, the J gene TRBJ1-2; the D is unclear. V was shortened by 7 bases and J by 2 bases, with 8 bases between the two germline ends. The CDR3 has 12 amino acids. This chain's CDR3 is CASIGANYGYTF. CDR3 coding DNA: TGTGCCAGCATCGGTGCGAACTATGGCTACACCTTC.

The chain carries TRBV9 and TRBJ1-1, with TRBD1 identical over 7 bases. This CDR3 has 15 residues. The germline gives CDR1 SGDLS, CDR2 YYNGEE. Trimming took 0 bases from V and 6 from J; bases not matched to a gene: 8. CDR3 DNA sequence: TGTGCCAGCAGCGTAGAGAACAGGGGAAACGCTGAAGCTTTCTTT. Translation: CASSVENRGNAEAFF.

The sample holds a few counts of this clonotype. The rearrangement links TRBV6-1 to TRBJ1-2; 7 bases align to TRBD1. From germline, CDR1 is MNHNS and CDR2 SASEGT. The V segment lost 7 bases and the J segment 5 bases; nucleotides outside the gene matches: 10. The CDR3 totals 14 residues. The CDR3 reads CASTLQGRLYGYTF. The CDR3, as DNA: TGTGCCAGCACCCTACAGGGGAGGCTGTATGGCTACACCTTC.

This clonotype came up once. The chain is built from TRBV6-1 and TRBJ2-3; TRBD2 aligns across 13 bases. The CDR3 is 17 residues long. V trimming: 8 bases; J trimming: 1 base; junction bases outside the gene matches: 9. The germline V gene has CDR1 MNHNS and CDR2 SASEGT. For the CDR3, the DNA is TGTGCCAGCGGGACTGGGACTAGCGGGAAGGGCACAGATACGCAGTATTTT. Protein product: CASGTGTSGKGTDTQYF.

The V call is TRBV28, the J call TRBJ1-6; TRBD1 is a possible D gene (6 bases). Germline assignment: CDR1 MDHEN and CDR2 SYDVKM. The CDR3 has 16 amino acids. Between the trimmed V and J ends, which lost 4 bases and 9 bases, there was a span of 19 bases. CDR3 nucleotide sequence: TGTGCCAGCAGTTCGCAGACAGGAGGAGGGGTTTCACCCCTCCACTTT. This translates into CASSSQTGGGVSPLHF. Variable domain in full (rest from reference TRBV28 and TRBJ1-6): DVKVTQSSRYLVKRTGEKVFLECVQDMDHENMFWYRQDPGLGLRLIYFSYDVKMKEKGDIPEGYSVSREKKERFSLILESASTNQTSMYLCASSSQTGGGVSPLHFGNGTRLTVT.

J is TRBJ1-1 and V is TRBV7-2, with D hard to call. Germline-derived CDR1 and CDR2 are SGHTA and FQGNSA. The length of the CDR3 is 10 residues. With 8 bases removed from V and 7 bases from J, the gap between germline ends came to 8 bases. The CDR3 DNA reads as TGTGCCAGCCGTTTGGTTGAAGCTTTCTTT. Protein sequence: CASRLVEAFF.

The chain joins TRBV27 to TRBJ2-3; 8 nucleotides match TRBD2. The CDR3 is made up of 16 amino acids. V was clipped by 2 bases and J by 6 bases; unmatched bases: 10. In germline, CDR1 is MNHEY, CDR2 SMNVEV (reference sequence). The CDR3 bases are TGTGCCAGCAGTTTACTGCGGGGGGTCTTGTTGGATACGCAGTATTTT. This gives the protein CASSLLRGVLLDTQYF.

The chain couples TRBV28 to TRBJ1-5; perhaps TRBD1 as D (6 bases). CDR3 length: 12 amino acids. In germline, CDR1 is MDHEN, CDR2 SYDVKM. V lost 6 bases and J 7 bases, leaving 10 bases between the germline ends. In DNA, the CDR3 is TGTGCCAGCAGCACAGGGATCCAGCCCCAGCATTTT. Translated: CASSTGIQPQHF.

Here the CDR3 DNA reads TGTGCCAGCAGCCCCGGGACGGTGAACACTGAAGCTTTCTTT. It is translated as CASSPGTVNTEAFF. The chain couples TRBV5-6 to TRBJ1-1; tentatively, D is TRBD1 (5 bases). Germline CDR1 SGHDT, CDR2 YYEEEE. V was shortened by 4 bases and J by 0 bases, with 10 bases between the two germline ends. The CDR3 has 14 residues.

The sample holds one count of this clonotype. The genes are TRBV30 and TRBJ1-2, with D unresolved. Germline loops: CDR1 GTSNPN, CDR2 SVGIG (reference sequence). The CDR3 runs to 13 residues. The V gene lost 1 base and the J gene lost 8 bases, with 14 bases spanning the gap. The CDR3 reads CAWSAFEGFGYTF. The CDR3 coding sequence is TGTGCCTGGAGTGCGTTTGAGGGTTTCGGCTACACCTTC.

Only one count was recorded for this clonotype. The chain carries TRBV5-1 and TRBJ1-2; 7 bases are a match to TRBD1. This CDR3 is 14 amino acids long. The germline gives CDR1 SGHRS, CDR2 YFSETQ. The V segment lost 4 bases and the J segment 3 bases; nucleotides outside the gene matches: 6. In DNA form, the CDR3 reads TGCGCCAGCAGCCGATGGGACAGCGACTATGGCTACACCTTC. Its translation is CASSRWDSDYGYTF.

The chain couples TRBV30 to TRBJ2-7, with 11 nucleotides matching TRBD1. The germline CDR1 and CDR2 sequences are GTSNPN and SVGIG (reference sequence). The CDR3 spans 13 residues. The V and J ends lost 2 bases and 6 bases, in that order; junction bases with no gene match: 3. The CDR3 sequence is CAWSMGQGGEQYF. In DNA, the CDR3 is TGTGCCTGGAGTATGGGACAGGGGGGCGAGCAGTACTTC.

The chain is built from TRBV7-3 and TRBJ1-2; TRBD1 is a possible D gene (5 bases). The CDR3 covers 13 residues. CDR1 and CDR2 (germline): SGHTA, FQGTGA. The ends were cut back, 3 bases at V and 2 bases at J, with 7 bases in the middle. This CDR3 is CASSLGLNYGYTF. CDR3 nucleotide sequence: TGTGCCAGCAGCTTGGGACTGAACTATGGCTACACCTTC.

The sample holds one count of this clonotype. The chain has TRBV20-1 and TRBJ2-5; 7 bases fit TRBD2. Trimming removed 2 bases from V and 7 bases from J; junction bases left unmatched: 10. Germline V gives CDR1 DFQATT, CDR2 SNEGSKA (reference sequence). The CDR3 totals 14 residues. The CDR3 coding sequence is TGCAGTGCTAGACGGCAGCCGGGCGGGGGGACCCAGTACTTC. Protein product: CSARRQPGGGTQYF.

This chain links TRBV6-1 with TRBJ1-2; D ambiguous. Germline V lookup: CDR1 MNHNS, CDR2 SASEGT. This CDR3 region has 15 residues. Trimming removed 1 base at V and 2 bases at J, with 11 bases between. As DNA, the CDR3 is TGTGCCAGCAGTGAAGGTCTGGGCTCGAACTATGGCTACACCTTC. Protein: CASSEGLGSNYGYTF.

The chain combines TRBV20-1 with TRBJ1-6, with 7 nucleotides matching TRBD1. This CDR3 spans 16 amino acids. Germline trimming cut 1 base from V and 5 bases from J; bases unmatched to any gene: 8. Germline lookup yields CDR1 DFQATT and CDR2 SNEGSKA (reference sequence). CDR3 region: CSARGWDSVDNSPLHF. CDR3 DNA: TGCAGTGCTAGAGGTTGGGACAGCGTTGATAATTCACCCCTCCACTTT.

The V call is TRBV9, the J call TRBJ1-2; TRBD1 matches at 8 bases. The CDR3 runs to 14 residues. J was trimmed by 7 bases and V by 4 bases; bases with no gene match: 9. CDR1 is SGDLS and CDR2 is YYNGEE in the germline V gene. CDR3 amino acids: CASSRSDRGGGYTF. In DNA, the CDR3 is TGTGCCAGCAGCAGAAGCGACAGGGGAGGTGGCTACACCTTC. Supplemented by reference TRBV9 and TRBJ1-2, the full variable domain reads DSGVTQTPKHLITATGQRVTLRCSPRSGDLSVYWYQQSLDQGLQFLIQYYNGEERAKGNILERFSAQQFPDLHSELNLSSLELGDSALYFCASSRSDRGGGYTFGSGTRLTVV.

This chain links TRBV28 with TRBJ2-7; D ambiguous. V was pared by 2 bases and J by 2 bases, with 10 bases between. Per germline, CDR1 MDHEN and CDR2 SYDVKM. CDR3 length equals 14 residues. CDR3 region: CASSLPRIPYEQYF. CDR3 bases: TGTGCCAGCAGTTTACCCAGGATCCCCTACGAGCAGTACTTC.